One and the same sample provided the 29 T cell receptor beta chains below, sequenced in a study of identical twins. In TCRdb, the 5' RACE reads were re-called with MiXCR into one record per CDR3 protein. Of around 690,000 distinct CDR3 sequences in the sample, about 20% were seen once. The same sample was also studied in work on T cells expressing NK-cell markers.

The sample comprised PBMCs. The receptors originated from a woman aged 18-29 years in good health.

This clonotype was seen a few times. The chain links TRBV7-6 to TRBJ2-1; 14 bases are shared with TRBD2. The V gene end was trimmed by 5 bases and the J gene end by 0 bases; junction bases not matched to a gene: 9. The CDR3 is 19 residues long. In germline, CDR1 is SGHVS, CDR2 FNYEAQ. The CDR3 DNA reads TGTGCCAGCAGCCACAGGACTAGCGGGAGGTTCAGCTCCTACAATGAGCAGTTCTTC. Translating gives CASSHRTSGRFSSYNEQFF.

The V gene is TRBV29-1, the J gene TRBJ2-1; D gene ambiguous. The CDR3 spans 14 residues. CDR1 is SQVTM, CDR2 ANQGSEA, per germline. V shed 3 bases and J shed 4 bases, with 13 bases lying between them. The CDR3 loop reads CSVDNPDGYNEQFF. DNA for the CDR3: TGCAGCGTTGATAACCCGGACGGGTACAATGAGCAGTTCTTC.

In its sample, this clonotype was seen many times. V is TRBV20-1 and J is TRBJ2-1; 7 bases line up with TRBD2. The V segment lost 0 bases and the J segment 2 bases; nucleotides outside the gene matches: 4. Germline CDR1 is DFQATT and CDR2 is SNEGSKA (reference sequence). The CDR3 is 15 amino acids. The CDR3 DNA sequence: TGCAGTGCTAGAGACCGGCTAGCGGCCTACAATGAGCAGTTCTTC. It specifies CSARDRLAAYNEQFF.

This rearrangement joins TRBV9 to TRBJ2-1; TRBD1 matches 8 bases. Germline CDR1 reads SGDLS; CDR2 reads YYNGEE. This CDR3 is built from 12 residues. V trimming: 4 bases; J trimming: 8 bases; junction bases outside the gene matches: 2. CDR3 in amino acids: CASSKQGDEQFF. In DNA form, the CDR3 reads TGTGCCAGCAGCAAACAGGGGGATGAGCAGTTCTTC.

This chain connects TRBV7-2 to TRBJ2-7; 8 nucleotides match TRBD2. Per germline, CDR1 SGHTA and CDR2 FQGNSA. With 5 bases clipped from V and 3 bases from J, the junction kept 3 bases outside the gene matches. This CDR3 has 13 amino acids. For the CDR3, the DNA is TGTGCCAGCAGCAATAGCGGGGACTACGAGCAGTACTTC. Amino acids: CASSNSGDYEQYF.

This clonotype was detected only a few times. This chain connects TRBV20-1 to TRBJ2-7; D uncertain. V gave up 5 bases and J gave up 3 bases, with 20 bases separating them. CDR3 length: 15 residues. Germline lookup yields CDR1 DFQATT and CDR2 SNEGSKA (reference sequence). This chain's CDR3 is CSAFGGDEGLYEQYF. The CDR3 DNA follows: TGCAGTGCTTTTGGTGGCGACGAAGGGCTCTACGAGCAGTACTTC.

The J gene is TRBJ1-1, the V gene TRBV7-9; D is possibly TRBD1 (5 bases). The V end was cut by 5 bases, the J end by 6 bases, with 13 bases between. The CDR3 is 13 residues long. In germline, CDR1 is SEHNR, CDR2 FQNEAQ (reference sequence). The CDR3 DNA is TGTGCCAGCAGCCCCCCGAGGGGCCCTGAAGCTTTCTTT. It encodes CASSPPRGPEAFF.

A few counts support this clonotype. The V call is TRBV2, the J call TRBJ2-7; D not resolved. Germline V gives CDR1 SNHLY, CDR2 FYNNEI. The CDR3 is 13 amino acids. The V and J ends lost 7 bases and 6 bases respectively, with 16 bases between them. CDR3 in DNA: TGTGCCAGCACCAAGGGCGGCTCGGGCGAGCAGTACTTC. It codes for CASTKGGSGEQYF. The complete variable domain, with remaining parts taken from reference TRBV2 and TRBJ2-7, reads EPEVTQTPSHQVTQMGQEVILRCVPISNHLYFYWYRQILGQKVEFLVSFYNNEISEKSEIFDDQFSVERPDGSNFTLKIRSTKLEDSAMYFCASTKGGSGEQYFGPGTRLTVT.

The rearrangement uses TRBV12-3 or TRBV12-4 and TRBJ2-7; possible D gene TRBD1, 6 bases. Trimming removed 5 bases from V and 6 bases from J, with 17 bases in between. There are 14 residues in the CDR3. CDR3 bases: TGTGCCAGCAGTCTCGGACAGCTCCTGGGCGAGCAGTACTTC. Protein: CASSLGQLLGEQYF.

The V and J genes are TRBV5-1 and TRBJ2-5; either TRBD1 or TRBD2 may fit D (5 bases each). The CDR3 has 14 residues. V was pared by 4 bases and J by 2 bases, with 12 bases between. Germline lookup yields CDR1 SGHRS and CDR2 YFSETQ. CDR3 protein: CASSPSWGQETQYF. The CDR3 bases are TGCGCCAGCAGCCCTTCATGGGGGCAAGAGACCCAGTACTTC.

This clonotype appeared a single time. A read error is likely, as this CDR3 ends without the conserved phenylalanine or tryptophan. V and J are TRBV5-1 and TRBJ1-1; D not certain. The CDR3 is made up of 13 amino acids. Deletions cut 5 bases from V and 6 bases from J, with 14 bases between. CDR1 is SGHRS, CDR2 YFSETQ, per germline. DNA of the CDR3: TGCGCCAGCAGGCGCCGGAGGGCGGCTGAAGCTTTCCTT. Its protein product is CASRRRRAAEAFL.

The chain carries TRBV7-9 and TRBJ1-4; unclear D gene. The CDR3 loop spans 14 amino acids. CDR1 is SEHNR, CDR2 FQNEAQ, per germline (reference sequence). V was clipped by 1 base and J by 5 bases, with 8 bases between them. The CDR3 DNA reads TGTGCCAGCAGCTTAGACAGCGTGAATGAAAAACTGTTTTTT. Translation: CASSLDSVNEKLFF.

DNA of the CDR3: TGTGCCAGCAGCTTAGCGGCGGGAGGGCGCGAGCAGTTCTTC. Residues: CASSLAAGGREQFF. J is TRBJ2-1 and V is TRBV7-8; 9 nucleotides match TRBD2. V was clipped by 0 bases and J by 10 bases; unmatched bases: 4. Germline V gene sequence: CDR1 SGHVS, CDR2 FQNEAQ. The CDR3 sequence is 14 residues long.

The chain uses TRBV10-3 and TRBJ1-6, with a possible D match to TRBD1 (5 bases). V lost 3 bases, J lost 6 bases, and 6 bases lay in between. This CDR3 region has 13 residues. Germline CDR1 ENHRY, CDR2 SYGVKD. The CDR3 spells CAISEQVNSPLHF. In nucleotides, the CDR3 is TGTGCCATCAGTGAACAGGTTAATTCACCCCTCCACTTT.

In this sample, this clonotype turned up a few times. J is TRBJ2-1 and V is TRBV27; 14 bases map to TRBD2. Trimming at V came to 4 bases and at J to 0 bases, leaving 14 bases not matched to a gene. The CDR3 length is 21 residues. Germline CDR1 and CDR2: MNHEY and SMNVEV (reference sequence). CDR3 DNA: TGTGCCAGCAGTTCGATCTACCGACTAGCGGGGGGGCCAGTCTCCTACAATGAGCAGTTCTTC. It codes for CASSSIYRLAGGPVSYNEQFF.

The chain couples TRBV5-1 to TRBJ2-3; 13 bases fit TRBD2. Germline trimming cut 4 bases from V and 0 bases from J; bases unmatched to any gene: 8. The CDR3 runs to 18 residues. Germline V gives CDR1 SGHRS, CDR2 YFSETQ. The CDR3 DNA is TGCGCCAGCAGCCCCGCTTGGACTAGCGGGGGTAGCACAGATACGCAGTATTTT. Its protein is CASSPAWTSGGSTDTQYF.

The chain joins TRBV11-2 to TRBJ1-2; no reliable D call. The V and J ends lost 4 bases and 11 bases respectively, with 17 bases between them. CDR3 length: 13 amino acids. Per the germline V gene, CDR1 is SGHAT and CDR2 is FQNNGV. This CDR3 reads CASSSRTVAVYTF. The CDR3 DNA is TGTGCCAGCAGCTCCCGGACCGTCGCGGTTTACACCTTC.

V and J are TRBV19 and TRBJ2-5, with a weak D call TRBD2 (5 bases). The CDR3 runs to 14 residues. Trimming shortened V by 1 base and J by 1 base, and 7 bases separated the two germline ends. Looked up from germline, CDR1 is LNHDA and CDR2 is SQIVND (reference sequence). CDR3: CASSIARGQETQYF. CDR3 coding DNA: TGTGCCAGTAGTATAGCACGGGGCCAAGAGACCCAGTACTTC.

The chain recombines TRBV6-1 with TRBJ2-7; tentatively, D is TRBD2 (5 bases). The length of the CDR3 is 14 residues. Germline-derived CDR1 and CDR2 are MNHNS and SASEGT. V dropped 1 base and J dropped 0 bases, with 7 bases sitting between them. CDR3 amino acids: CASSEGTSSYEQYF. CDR3 sequence (DNA): TGTGCCAGCAGTGAAGGGACTTCCTCCTACGAGCAGTACTTC.

This clonotype was counted between two and nine times. This sequence joins TRBV4-2 and TRBJ2-2; TRBD1 might be the D (6 bases). Trimming removed 3 bases from V and 0 bases from J, with 14 bases in between. Germline CDR1 LGHNA, CDR2 YNFKEQ. The CDR3 covers 17 residues. The CDR3 sequence: CASSHSTWTANTGELFF. The CDR3 coding sequence is TGTGCCAGCAGCCACAGCACATGGACAGCGAACACCGGGGAGCTGTTTTTT.

This clonotype was seen more than once but under ten times. The chain employs TRBV6-2 or TRBV6-3 and TRBJ2-2; 10 bases match TRBD2. This CDR3 is built from 16 residues. Trimming removed 8 bases from V and 4 bases from J; junction bases left unmatched: 10. CDR1 is MNHEY, CDR2 SVGEGT, per germline. In nucleotides, the CDR3 is TGTGCCAGCCGTAAGCGGGAGGGCCGGGGCACCGGGGAGCTGTTTTTT. Residues: CASRKREGRGTGELFF.

This clonotype was counted between two and nine times. The chain carries TRBV7-2 and TRBJ2-7, with D unclear. V was pared by 0 bases and J by 2 bases, with 11 bases between. This CDR3 has 15 amino acids. The germline V gene has CDR1 SGHTA and CDR2 FQGNSA. The CDR3 DNA follows: TGTGCCAGCAGCTTAGCGCCTGACCTTACCTACGAGCAGTACTTC. Amino acids: CASSLAPDLTYEQYF.

The chain is built from TRBV4-3 and TRBJ2-7; perhaps TRBD1 as D (6 bases). CDR3 length: 14 residues. The V end was cut by 4 bases, the J end by 0 bases, with 10 bases between. The germline CDR1 and CDR2 sequences are LGHNA and YSLEER. DNA for the CDR3: TGCGCCAGCAGCCGTACAGGGAACTCCTACGAGCAGTACTTC. Translated, it gives CASSRTGNSYEQYF.

This clonotype was seen a few times. The CDR3 reads CSAAGPLREQYF. The CDR3 nucleotides are TGCAGTGCAGCCGGGCCCCTGAGGGAGCAGTACTTC. The genes are TRBV20-1 and TRBJ2-7; D unclear. V gave up 6 bases and J gave up 7 bases, with 16 bases separating them. The germline V gene has CDR1 DFQATT and CDR2 SNEGSKA (reference sequence). The CDR3 length is 12 residues.

The rearrangement links TRBV29-1 to TRBJ1-2; no reliable D call. The V gene's germline CDR1 is SQVTM and CDR2 ANQGSEA. V was shortened by 8 bases and J by 2 bases, with 12 bases between the two germline ends. This CDR3 region has 12 residues. The CDR3 is CSYEESNYGYTF. CDR3 DNA sequence: TGCAGCTACGAAGAGTCCAACTATGGCTACACCTTC.

This clonotype was counted between two and nine times. The chain is built from TRBV12-3 or TRBV12-4 and TRBJ2-1, with a weak D call TRBD1 (6 bases). Trimming removed 5 bases at V and 13 bases at J, with 12 bases between. The length of the CDR3 is 11 residues. CDR3 DNA: TGTGCCAGCAGTCCAAGGACAGTTCAGTTCTTC. Its protein product is CASSPRTVQFF.

The chain employs TRBV3-1 and TRBJ2-2; TRBD1 agrees at 8 bases. The V gene's germline CDR1 is LGHDT and CDR2 YNNKEL (reference sequence). Trimming cost V 1 base and J 3 bases; bases outside gene matches: 4. This CDR3 contains 16 residues. In DNA form, the CDR3 reads TGTGCCAGCAGCCAAGCCAGGGGGCCTTACACCGGGGAGCTGTTTTTT. Residues: CASSQARGPYTGELFF.

Regarding this clonotype: One base away lies a much larger clone, so this may be a sequencing read error. The chain couples TRBV6-2 or TRBV6-3 to TRBJ2-3, with 7 bases identical to TRBD1. The CDR3 sequence is 13 residues long. Germline V CDR1 and CDR2: MNHEY, SVGEGT. Trimming cost V 5 bases and J 5 bases; bases outside gene matches: 4. The CDR3 DNA reads as TGTGCCAGCAGTCCCTACAGGGGAGATACGCAGTATTTT. Amino acids: CASSPYRGDTQYF.

The chain combines TRBV5-6 with TRBJ2-1; 9 bases align to TRBD1. Trimming cost V 4 bases and J 2 bases; bases outside gene matches: 4. In germline, CDR1 is SGHDT, CDR2 YYEEEE. CDR3 length: 15 amino acids. CDR3 protein: CASSTTGGPYNEQFF. The DNA for the CDR3 is TGTGCCAGCAGCACGACAGGGGGACCCTACAATGAGCAGTTCTTC.